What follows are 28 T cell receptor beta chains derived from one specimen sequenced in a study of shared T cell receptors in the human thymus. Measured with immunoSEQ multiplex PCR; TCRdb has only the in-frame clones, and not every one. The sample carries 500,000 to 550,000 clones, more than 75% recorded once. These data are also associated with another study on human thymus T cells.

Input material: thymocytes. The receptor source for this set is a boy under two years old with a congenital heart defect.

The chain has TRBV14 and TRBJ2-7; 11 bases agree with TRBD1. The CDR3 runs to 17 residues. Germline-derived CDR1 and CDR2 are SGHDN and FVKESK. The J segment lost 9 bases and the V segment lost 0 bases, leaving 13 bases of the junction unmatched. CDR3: CASSQDMPRDRGSGQYF. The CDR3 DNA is TGTGCCAGCAGCCAAGATATGCCCAGGGACAGGGGGTCGGGGCAGTACTTC.

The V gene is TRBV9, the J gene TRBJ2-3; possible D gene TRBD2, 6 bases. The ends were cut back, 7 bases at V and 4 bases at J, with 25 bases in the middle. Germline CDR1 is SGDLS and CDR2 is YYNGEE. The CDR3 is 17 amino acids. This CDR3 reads CASGKGGLQKTSDTQYF. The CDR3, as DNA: TGTGCCAGCGGAAAGGGCGGACTACAAAAAACATCAGATACGCAGTATTTT.

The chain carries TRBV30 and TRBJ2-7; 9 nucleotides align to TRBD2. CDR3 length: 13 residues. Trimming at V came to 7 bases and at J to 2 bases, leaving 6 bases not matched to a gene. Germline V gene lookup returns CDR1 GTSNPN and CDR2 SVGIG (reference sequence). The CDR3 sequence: CAYKTSGPYEQYF. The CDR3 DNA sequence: TGTGCCTACAAGACTAGCGGTCCCTACGAGCAGTACTTC.

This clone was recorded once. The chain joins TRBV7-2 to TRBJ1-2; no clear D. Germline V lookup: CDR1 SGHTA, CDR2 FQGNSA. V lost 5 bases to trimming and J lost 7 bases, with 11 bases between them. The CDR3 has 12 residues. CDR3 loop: CASSPVYGGYTF. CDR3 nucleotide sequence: TGTGCCAGCAGCCCGGTCTACGGTGGCTACACCTTC.

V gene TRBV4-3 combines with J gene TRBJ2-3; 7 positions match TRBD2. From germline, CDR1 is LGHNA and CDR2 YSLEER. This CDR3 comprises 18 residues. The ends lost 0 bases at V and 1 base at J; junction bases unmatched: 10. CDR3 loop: CASSQDYPTSPRTDTQYF. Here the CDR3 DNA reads TGCGCCAGCAGCCAAGATTACCCGACTAGCCCCCGCACAGATACGCAGTATTTT.

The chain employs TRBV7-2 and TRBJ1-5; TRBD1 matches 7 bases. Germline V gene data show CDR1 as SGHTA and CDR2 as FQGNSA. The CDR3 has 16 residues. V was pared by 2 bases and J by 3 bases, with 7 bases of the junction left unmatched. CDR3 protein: CASSLRSDRDNQPQHF. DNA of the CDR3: TGTGCCAGCAGCTTAAGAAGCGACAGGGACAATCAGCCCCAGCATTTT.

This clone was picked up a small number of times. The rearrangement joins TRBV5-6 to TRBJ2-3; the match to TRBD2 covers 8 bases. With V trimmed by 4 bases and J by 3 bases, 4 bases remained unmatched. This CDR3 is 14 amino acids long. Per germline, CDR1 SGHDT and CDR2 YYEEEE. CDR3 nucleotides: TGTGCCAGCAGCCAAGGACTAGCAACAGATACGCAGTATTTT. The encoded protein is CASSQGLATDTQYF.

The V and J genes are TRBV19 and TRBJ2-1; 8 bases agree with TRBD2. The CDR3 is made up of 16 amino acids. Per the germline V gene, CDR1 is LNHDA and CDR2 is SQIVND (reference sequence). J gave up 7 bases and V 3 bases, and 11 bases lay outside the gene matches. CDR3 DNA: TGTGCCAGTAGTATGTGGGCTAGCGGGCACGGGAATGAGCAGTTCTTC. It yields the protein CASSMWASGHGNEQFF.

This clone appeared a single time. The CDR3 is CASSYAGSTPWYEQYF. CDR3 nucleotide sequence: TGTGCCAGCAGTTACGCGGGGTCGACGCCCTGGTACGAGCAGTACTTC. J is TRBJ2-7 and V is TRBV6-5, with D maybe TRBD2 (6 bases). Germline loops: CDR1 MNHEY, CDR2 SVGAGI. The ends were cut back, 2 bases at V and 4 bases at J, with 18 bases in the middle. This CDR3 is built from 16 residues.

CDR3 loop: CASSRAKEGEMDTQYF. CDR3 bases: TGTGCCAGCAGTCGGGCGAAGGAGGGAGAAATGGATACGCAGTATTTT. The chain recombines TRBV6-6 with TRBJ2-3; D possibly corresponds to TRBD2 (6 bases). V lost 5 bases and J 6 bases, leaving 21 bases between the germline ends. CDR1 and CDR2 (germline): MNHNY, SVGAGI (reference sequence). CDR3 length: 16 amino acids.

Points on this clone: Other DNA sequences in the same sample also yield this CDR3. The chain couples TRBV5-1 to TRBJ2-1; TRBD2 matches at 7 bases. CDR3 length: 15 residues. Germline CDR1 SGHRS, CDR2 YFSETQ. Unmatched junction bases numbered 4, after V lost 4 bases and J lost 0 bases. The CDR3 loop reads CASSAGGSSYNEQFF. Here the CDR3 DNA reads TGCGCCAGCAGCGCGGGCGGGAGCTCCTACAATGAGCAGTTCTTC.

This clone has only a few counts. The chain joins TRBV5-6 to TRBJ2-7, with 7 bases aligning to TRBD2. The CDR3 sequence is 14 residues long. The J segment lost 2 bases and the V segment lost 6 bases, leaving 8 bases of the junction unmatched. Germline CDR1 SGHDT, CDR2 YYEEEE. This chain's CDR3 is CASTHSGTTYEQYF. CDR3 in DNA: TGTGCCAGCACCCACAGCGGGACGACCTACGAGCAGTACTTC.

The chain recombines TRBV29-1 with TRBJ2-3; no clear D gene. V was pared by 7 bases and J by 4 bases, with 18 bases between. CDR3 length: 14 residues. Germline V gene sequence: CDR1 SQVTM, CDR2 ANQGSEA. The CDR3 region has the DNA TGCAGCGGCTGCTACAGTCCTACGGCAGATACGCAGTATTTT. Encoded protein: CSGCYSPTADTQYF.

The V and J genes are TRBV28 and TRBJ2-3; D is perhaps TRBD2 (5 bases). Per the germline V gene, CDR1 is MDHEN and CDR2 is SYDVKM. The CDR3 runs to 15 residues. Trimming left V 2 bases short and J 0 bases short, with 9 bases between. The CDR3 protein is CASSLGAVSTDTQYF. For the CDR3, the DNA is TGTGCCAGCAGTTTAGGAGCGGTTAGCACAGATACGCAGTATTTT.

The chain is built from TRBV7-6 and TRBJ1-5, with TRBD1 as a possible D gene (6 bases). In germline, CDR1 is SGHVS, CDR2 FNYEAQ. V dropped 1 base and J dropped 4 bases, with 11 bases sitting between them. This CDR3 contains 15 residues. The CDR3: CASSLGGGPNQPQHF. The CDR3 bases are TGTGCCAGCAGCTTAGGTGGGGGCCCGAATCAGCCCCAGCATTTT.

CDR3 sequence (DNA): TGTGCAAGTCGCTTACTCCCCCCCCCGACTAGCGGGAGAGTCCATGAGCAGTTCTTC. Its translation: CASRLLPPPTSGRVHEQFF. This sequence joins TRBV12-2 and TRBJ2-1; TRBD2, as called in the table, went unchecked against the DNA. TRBV12-2 represents a pseudogene. This CDR3 is built from 19 residues.

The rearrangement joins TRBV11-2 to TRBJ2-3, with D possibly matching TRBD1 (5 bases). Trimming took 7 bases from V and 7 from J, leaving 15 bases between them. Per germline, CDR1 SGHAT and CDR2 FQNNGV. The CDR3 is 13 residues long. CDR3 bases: TGTGCCAGCACGTCAGGGTGTGGGCATACGCAGTATTTT. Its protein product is CASTSGCGHTQYF.

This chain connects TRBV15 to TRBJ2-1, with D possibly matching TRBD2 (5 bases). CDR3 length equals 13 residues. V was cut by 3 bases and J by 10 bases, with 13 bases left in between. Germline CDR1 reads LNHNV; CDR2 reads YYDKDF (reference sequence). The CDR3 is CATSRALGGEQFF. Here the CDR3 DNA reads TGTGCCACCAGCAGGGCCCTTGGAGGCGAGCAGTTCTTC.

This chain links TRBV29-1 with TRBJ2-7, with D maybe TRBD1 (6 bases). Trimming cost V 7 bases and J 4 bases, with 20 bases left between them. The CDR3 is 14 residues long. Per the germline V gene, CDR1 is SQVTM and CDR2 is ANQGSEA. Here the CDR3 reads CSADSGTPRYEQYF. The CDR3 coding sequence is TGCAGCGCCGACTCCGGGACACCTAGATACGAGCAGTACTTC.

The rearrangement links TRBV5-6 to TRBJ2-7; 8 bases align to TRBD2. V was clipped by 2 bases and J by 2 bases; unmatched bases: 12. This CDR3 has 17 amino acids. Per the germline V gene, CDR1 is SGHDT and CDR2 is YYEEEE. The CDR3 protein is CASSLGASGRAPYEQYF. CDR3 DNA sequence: TGTGCCAGCAGCTTAGGGGCCTCCGGGAGGGCCCCCTACGAGCAGTACTTC.

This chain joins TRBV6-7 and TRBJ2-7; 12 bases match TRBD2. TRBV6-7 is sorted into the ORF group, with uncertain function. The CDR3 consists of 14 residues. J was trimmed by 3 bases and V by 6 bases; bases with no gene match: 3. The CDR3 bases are TGTGCCAGCAGACTACTAGCGGGAGGCTACGAGCAGTACTTC. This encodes CASRLLAGGYEQYF.

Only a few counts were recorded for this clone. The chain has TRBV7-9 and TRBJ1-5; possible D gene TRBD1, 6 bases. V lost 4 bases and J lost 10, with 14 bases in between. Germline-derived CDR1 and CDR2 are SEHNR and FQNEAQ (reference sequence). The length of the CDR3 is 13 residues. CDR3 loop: CASSSTGREPQHF. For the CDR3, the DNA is TGTGCCAGCAGCTCTACAGGGCGAGAACCCCAGCATTTT.

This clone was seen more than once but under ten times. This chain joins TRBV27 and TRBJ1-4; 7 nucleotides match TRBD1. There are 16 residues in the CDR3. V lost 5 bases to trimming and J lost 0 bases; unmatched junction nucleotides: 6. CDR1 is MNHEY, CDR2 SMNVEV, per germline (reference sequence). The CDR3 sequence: CASSPTGRATNEKLFF. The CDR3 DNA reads TGTGCCAGCAGTCCGACAGGGCGGGCAACTAATGAAAAACTGTTTTTT.

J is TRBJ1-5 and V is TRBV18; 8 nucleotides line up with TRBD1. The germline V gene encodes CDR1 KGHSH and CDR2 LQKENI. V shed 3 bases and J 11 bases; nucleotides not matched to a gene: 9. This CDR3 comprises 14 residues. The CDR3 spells CASSPIPRDRSQHF. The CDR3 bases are TGTGCCAGCTCACCTATTCCAAGGGACAGGTCCCAGCATTTT.

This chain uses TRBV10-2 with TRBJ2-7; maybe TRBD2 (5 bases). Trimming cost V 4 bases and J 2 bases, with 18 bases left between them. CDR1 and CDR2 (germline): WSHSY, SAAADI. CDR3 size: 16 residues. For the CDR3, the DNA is TGCGCCAGCAGTGGAGGCAAAGAGGGCTCAACCTACGAGCAGTACTTC. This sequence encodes CASSGGKEGSTYEQYF.

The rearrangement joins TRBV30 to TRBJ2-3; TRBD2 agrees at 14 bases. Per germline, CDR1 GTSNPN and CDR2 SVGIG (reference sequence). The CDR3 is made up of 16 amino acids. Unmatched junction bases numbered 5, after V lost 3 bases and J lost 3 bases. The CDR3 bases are TGTGCCTGGAGAAAAGGACTAGCGGGAGGTACAGATACGCAGTATTTT. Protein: CAWRKGLAGGTDTQYF.

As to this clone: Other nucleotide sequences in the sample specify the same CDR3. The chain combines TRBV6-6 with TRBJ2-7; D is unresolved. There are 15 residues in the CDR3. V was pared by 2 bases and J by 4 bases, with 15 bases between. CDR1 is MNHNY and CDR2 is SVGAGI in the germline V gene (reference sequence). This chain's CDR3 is CASSYVPSSYYEQYF. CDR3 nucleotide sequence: TGTGCCAGCAGTTACGTGCCTAGTTCTTATTACGAGCAGTACTTC.

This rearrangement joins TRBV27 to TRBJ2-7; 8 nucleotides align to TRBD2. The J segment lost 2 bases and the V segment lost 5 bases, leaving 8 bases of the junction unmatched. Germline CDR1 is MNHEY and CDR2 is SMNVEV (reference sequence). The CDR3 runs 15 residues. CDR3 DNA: TGTGCCAGCAGTCGGGAGCGGGAGTCGGCCTACGAGCAGTACTTC. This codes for CASSRERESAYEQYF.